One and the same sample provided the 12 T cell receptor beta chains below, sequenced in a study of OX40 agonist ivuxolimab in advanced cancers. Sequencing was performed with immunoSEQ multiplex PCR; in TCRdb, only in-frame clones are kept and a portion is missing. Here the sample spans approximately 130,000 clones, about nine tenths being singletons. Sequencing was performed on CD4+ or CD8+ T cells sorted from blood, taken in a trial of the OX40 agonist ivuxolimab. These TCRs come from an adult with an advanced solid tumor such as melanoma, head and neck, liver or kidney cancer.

The CDR3 spells CASMRNTEAFF. The CDR3 nucleotides read TGTGCCAGCATGAGGAACACTGAAGCTTTCTTT. The chain couples TRBV6-6 to TRBJ1-1; D ambiguous. Trimming left V 7 bases short and J 1 base short, with 4 bases between. This CDR3 contains 11 residues. Germline values: CDR1 MNHNY, CDR2 SVGAGI (reference sequence).

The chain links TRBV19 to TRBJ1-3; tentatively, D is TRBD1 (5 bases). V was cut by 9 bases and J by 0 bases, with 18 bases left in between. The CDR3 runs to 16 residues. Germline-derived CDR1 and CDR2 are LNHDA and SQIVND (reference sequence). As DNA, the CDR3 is TGTGCCAGCACAGGCGGGGCAGAGCCCTCTGGAAACACCATATATTTT. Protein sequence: CASTGGAEPSGNTIYF.

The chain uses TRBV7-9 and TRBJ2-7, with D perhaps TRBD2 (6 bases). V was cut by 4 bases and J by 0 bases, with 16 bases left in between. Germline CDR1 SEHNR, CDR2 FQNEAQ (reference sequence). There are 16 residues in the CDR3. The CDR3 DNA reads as TGTGCCAGCAGCTACCCCTTGGGGGGTGTCTCCTACGAGCAGTACTTC. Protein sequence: CASSYPLGGVSYEQYF.

This CDR3 reads CASSIEGYRVQFF. The CDR3 DNA follows: TGTGCCAGTAGTATAGAAGGTTACAGGGTGCAGTTCTTC. The J gene is TRBJ2-1, the V gene TRBV19; D possibly corresponds to TRBD1 (6 bases). The V gene's germline CDR1 is LNHDA and CDR2 SQIVND (reference sequence). CDR3 length: 13 amino acids. Trimming stripped 0 bases from V and 12 bases from J, with 12 bases between.

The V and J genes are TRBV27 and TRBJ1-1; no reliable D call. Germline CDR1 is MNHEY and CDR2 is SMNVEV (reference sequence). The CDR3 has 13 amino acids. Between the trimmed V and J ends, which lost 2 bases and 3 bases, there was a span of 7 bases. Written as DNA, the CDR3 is TGTGCCAGCAGTTTAGTGGACTACACTGAAGCTTTCTTT. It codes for CASSLVDYTEAFF.

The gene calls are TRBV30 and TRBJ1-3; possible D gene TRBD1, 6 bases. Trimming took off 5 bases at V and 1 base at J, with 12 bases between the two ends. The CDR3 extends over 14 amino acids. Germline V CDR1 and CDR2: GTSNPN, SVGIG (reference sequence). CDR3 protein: CAWGVGGSGNTIYF. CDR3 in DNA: TGTGCCTGGGGCGTAGGGGGGTCTGGAAACACCATATATTTT.

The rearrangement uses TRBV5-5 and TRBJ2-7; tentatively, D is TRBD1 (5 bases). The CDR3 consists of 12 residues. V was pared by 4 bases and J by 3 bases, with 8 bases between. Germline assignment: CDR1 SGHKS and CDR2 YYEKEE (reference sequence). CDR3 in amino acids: CASSRTNYEQYF. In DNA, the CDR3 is TGTGCCAGCAGCCGGACAAACTACGAGCAGTACTTC.

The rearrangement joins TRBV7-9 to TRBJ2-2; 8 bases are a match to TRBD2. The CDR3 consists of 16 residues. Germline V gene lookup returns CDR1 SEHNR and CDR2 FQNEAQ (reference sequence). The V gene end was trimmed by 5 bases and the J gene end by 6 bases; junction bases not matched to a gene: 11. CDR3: CASSPRTSRDSGELFF. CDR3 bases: TGTGCCAGCAGCCCACGGACTAGCCGGGACTCCGGGGAGCTGTTTTTT.

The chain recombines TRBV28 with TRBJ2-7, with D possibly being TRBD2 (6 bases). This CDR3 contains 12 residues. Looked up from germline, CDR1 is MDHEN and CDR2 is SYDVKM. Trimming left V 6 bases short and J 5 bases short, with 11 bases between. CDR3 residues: CASRLGGHEQYF. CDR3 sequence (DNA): TGTGCCAGCAGGCTCGGGGGTCACGAGCAGTACTTC.

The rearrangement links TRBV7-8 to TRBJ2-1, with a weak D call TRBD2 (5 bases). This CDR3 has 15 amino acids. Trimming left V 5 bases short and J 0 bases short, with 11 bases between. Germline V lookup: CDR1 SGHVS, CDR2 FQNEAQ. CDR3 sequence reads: CASSASGYSYNEQFF. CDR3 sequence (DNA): TGTGCCAGCAGCGCAAGCGGTTACTCCTACAATGAGCAGTTCTTC.

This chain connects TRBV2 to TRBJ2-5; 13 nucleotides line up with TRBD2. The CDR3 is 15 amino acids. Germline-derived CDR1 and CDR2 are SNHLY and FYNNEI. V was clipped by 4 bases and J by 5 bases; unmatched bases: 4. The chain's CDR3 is CASSARTSGSETQYF. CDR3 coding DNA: TGTGCCAGCAGTGCCCGGACTAGCGGGAGTGAGACCCAGTACTTC.

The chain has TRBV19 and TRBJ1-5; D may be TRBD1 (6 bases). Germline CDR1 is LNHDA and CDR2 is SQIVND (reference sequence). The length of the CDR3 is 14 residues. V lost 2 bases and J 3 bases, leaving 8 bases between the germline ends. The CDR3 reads CASSIRTVNQPQHF. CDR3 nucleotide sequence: TGTGCCAGTAGTATACGGACAGTCAATCAGCCCCAGCATTTT.